This T cell receptor (beta chain) was retrieved from a study of T cell repertoires in cytomegalovirus infection. MiXCR, run by TCRdb on the reads, gives a single entry per CDR3 protein. The sample has about 80,000 distinct CDR3 sequences, 3.7% seen once. Trimming removed 1 base at V and 9 bases at J, with 4 bases between. Germline V gene lookup returns CDR1 SEHNR and CDR2 FQNEAQ (reference sequence). The CDR3 loop spans 12 amino acids. In this sample, this clonotype turned up many times. Since a much larger clone is just one base distant, this may be a read error. The receptor was derived from a human donor in good health (CMV status not recorded). Some clones in this sample may be carry-over from other donors' samples. This chain connects TRBV7-9 to TRBJ1-6, with D uncertain. Sequenced sample: PBMCs. The CDR3 region is CASSLGSSPLHF. CDR3 coding DNA: TGTGCCAGCAGCTTAGGGAGTTCACCCCTCCACTTT.